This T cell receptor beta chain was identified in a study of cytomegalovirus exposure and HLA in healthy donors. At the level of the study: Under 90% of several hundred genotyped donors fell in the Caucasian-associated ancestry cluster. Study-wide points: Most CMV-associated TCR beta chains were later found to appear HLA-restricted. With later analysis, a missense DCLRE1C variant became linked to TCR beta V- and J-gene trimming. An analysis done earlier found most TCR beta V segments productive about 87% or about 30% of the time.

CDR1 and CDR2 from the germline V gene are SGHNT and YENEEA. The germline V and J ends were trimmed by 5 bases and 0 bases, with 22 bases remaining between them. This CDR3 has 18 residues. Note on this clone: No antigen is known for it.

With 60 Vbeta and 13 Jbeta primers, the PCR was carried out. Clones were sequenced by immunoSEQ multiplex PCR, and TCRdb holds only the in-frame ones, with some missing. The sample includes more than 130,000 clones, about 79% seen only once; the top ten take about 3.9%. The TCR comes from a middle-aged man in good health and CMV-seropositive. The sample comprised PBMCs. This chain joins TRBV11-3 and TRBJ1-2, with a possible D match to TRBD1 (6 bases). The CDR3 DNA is TGTGCCAGCAGCCGCGCCTTTGGGACATCAGACTCTAACTATGGCTACACCTTC. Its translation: CASSRAFGTSDSNYGYTF.